A selection of T cell receptor beta chains follows, all from one sample in a study of blood T cells in healthy people across ages. In TCRdb, the 5' RACE reads were re-called with MiXCR into one record per CDR3 protein. Of roughly 830,000 distinct CDR3 sequences detected, 62% appear once; the ten largest clones hold approximately 30%. Sequenced input: blood. These receptors were taken from a man aged 25 to 40 in good health. The CDR3 runs from the conserved cysteine through the conserved F or W. A D gene is named only where the DNA matches it firmly. Expanded clones get a size class; other rows say once, few or many, or leave the size out.

.,TRBV6-2/TRBV6-3,TRBJ2-7,.,CASSLGRADEQYF,TGTGCCAGCAGCCTGGGACGGGCCGACGAGCAGTACTTC
.,TRBV28,TRBJ1-2,few,CASRRGSDGYTF,TGTGCCAGCAGGCGTGGTTCGGATGGCTACACCTTC
.,TRBV6-5,TRBJ2-7,.,CASSSPGLKSSYNEQYF,TGTGCCAGCAGTTCTCCGGGACTCAAGAGCTCCTACAATGAGCAGTACTTC
TRBD1,TRBV5-1,TRBJ2-3,.,CASSYRDRVTDTQYF,TGCGCCAGCAGCTACCGGGACAGGGTCACAGATACGCAGTATTTT
TRBD2,TRBV30,TRBJ2-3,.,CAWTDKRGGLDTQYF,TGTGCCTGGACCGACAAGCGGGGGGGCCTAGATACGCAGTATTTT
.,TRBV12-3/TRBV12-4,TRBJ1-5,.,CASSFRSPDSNQPQHF,TGTGCCAGCAGTTTTCGGTCCCCCGATAGCAATCAGCCCCAGCATTTT
.,TRBV2,TRBJ2-3,.,CASGRRDTDTQYF,TGTGCCAGCGGGCGACGGGACACAGATACGCAGTATTTT
TRBD1,TRBV27,TRBJ2-1,.,CASLGRGWNEQFF,TGTGCCAGCTTGGGCAGGGGGTGGAATGAGCAGTTCTTC
TRBD1,TRBV5-1,TRBJ2-5,.,CASSLTGDETQYF,TGCGCCAGCAGCTTGACAGGGGACGAGACCCAGTACTTC
TRBD1,TRBV7-2,TRBJ1-6,.,CASSFQGVRNSPLHF,TGTGCCAGCAGCTTTCAGGGGGTTAGGAATTCACCCCTCCACTTT
.,TRBV29-1,TRBJ1-1,.,CSVGQRYTEAFF,TGCAGCGTTGGACAGCGGTACACTGAAGCTTTCTTT
.,TRBV20-1,TRBJ2-3,.,CSAEPGGTDTQYF,TGCAGTGCTGAACCAGGGGGCACAGATACGCAGTATTTT
TRBD2,TRBV4-3,TRBJ2-3,.,CASSQGPPSGGAVTDTQYF,TGCGCCAGCAGCCAAGGGCCCCCTAGCGGGGGGGCCGTCACAGATACGCAGTATTTT
.,TRBV14,TRBJ1-2,.,CASSQDPMNYGYTF,TGTGCCAGCAGCCAAGATCCTATGAACTATGGCTACACCTTC
TRBD1,TRBV9,TRBJ1-5,.,CASSRGTDGQPQHF,TGTGCCAGCAGTCGTGGGACAGACGGTCAGCCCCAGCATTTT
TRBD1,TRBV5-6,TRBJ1-5,.,CASSPFGQGAMNLPQHF,TGTGCCAGCAGCCCATTCGGACAGGGAGCGATGAATCTCCCCCAGCATTTT
.,TRBV3-1,TRBJ2-4,few,CASSQVQGGNIQYF,TGTGCCAGCAGCCAAGTCCAGGGGGGGAACATTCAGTACTTC
.,TRBV30,TRBJ2-5,.,CAWSVIGETQYF,TGTGCCTGGAGTGTGATTGGGGAGACCCAGTACTTC
.,TRBV12-3/TRBV12-4,TRBJ2-1,.,CASSLVGGRHNEQFF,TGTGCCAGCAGTTTAGTGGGGGGCCGCCACAATGAGCAGTTCTTC
.,TRBV5-1,TRBJ1-1,once,CASSLEGKGKTEAFF,TGCGCCAGCAGCTTGGAGGGAAAGGGGAAGACTGAAGCTTTCTTT
.,TRBV14,TRBJ2-1,.,CASSQERYLNEQFF,TGTGCCAGCAGCCAGGAGAGATATCTCAATGAGCAGTTCTTC
.,TRBV12-3/TRBV12-4,TRBJ1-5,.,CASSMWVWERDNQPQHF,TGTGCCAGCAGTATGTGGGTGTGGGAGAGGGACAATCAGCCCCAGCATTTT
TRBD2,TRBV6-1,TRBJ2-5,few,CASSGLAGGPETQYF,TGTGCCAGCAGTGGGCTAGCGGGGGGCCCGGAGACCCAGTACTTC
.,TRBV7-9,TRBJ2-3,.,CASSLSEACTDTQYF,TGTGCCAGCAGCTTATCAGAGGCCTGCACAGATACGCAGTATTTT
.,TRBV28,TRBJ1-2,.,CASSLLGQGPLANYGYTF,TGTGCCAGCAGTTTACTGGGGCAGGGTCCTTTAGCTAACTATGGCTACACCTTC
.,TRBV20-1,TRBJ2-5,few,CSARGPLGETQYF,TGCAGTGCTAGGGGCCCCCTCGGGGAGACCCAGTACTTC
TRBD1,TRBV4-3,TRBJ2-7,.,CASSQDKGQGYEQYF,TGCGCCAGCAGCCAAGATAAGGGACAGGGCTACGAGCAGTACTTC
.,TRBV5-1,TRBJ2-7,.,CASSLAGASSFEQYF,TGCGCCAGCAGCTTAGCGGGCGCGAGTAGTTTCGAGCAGTACTTC
TRBD1,TRBV20-1,TRBJ1-5,.,CSATRGDRYNQPQHF,TGCAGTGCTACGAGGGGGGACAGGTACAATCAGCCCCAGCATTTT
TRBD2,TRBV9,TRBJ2-1,.,CASSGGTSGGYNEQFF,TGTGCCAGCAGCGGGGGGACTAGCGGGGGGTACAATGAGCAGTTCTTC
TRBD1,TRBV5-1,TRBJ1-4,few,CASSLVGHRGGEKLFF,TGCGCCAGCAGCTTGGTGGGGCACAGGGGTGGAGAAAAACTGTTTTTT
.,TRBV4-3,TRBJ2-6,.,CASSQRGRVYSGANVLTF,TGCGCCAGCAGCCAAAGGGGTCGCGTATACTCTGGGGCCAACGTCCTGACTTTC
.,TRBV4-2,TRBJ1-1,.,CASSQENRDTEAFF,TGTGCCAGCAGCCAAGAGAACAGGGACACTGAAGCTTTCTTT
.,TRBV6-5,TRBJ2-7,.,CASSPGLLSYEQYF,TGTGCCAGCAGTCCAGGACTGTTATCCTACGAGCAGTACTTC
TRBD1,TRBV27,TRBJ1-2,.,CASSSPGQGLGGYTF,TGTGCCAGCAGTTCTCCGGGACAGGGATTGGGAGGCTACACCTTC
TRBD2,TRBV12-3/TRBV12-4,TRBJ2-5,.,CASSHDSRPGTSGGENETQYF,TGTGCCAGCAGCCACGACAGTCGCCCCGGGACTAGCGGGGGGGAGAATGAGACCCAGTACTTC
.,TRBV2,TRBJ2-2,.,CAMHVGTGELFF,TGTGCCATGCATGTGGGCACCGGGGAGCTGTTTTTT
.,TRBV9,TRBJ1-4,.,CANSGLINEKLFF,TGTGCCAACAGCGGACTGATTAATGAAAAACTGTTTTTT
.,TRBV9,TRBJ2-1,.,CASSLADGGYNEQFF,TGTGCCAGCAGCCTAGCCGACGGGGGCTACAATGAGCAGTTCTTC
TRBD2,TRBV7-2,TRBJ2-5,once,CASSLASSASGGTQTQYF,TGTGCCAGCAGCTTAGCGAGCTCGGCTAGCGGGGGGACACAGACCCAGTACTTC